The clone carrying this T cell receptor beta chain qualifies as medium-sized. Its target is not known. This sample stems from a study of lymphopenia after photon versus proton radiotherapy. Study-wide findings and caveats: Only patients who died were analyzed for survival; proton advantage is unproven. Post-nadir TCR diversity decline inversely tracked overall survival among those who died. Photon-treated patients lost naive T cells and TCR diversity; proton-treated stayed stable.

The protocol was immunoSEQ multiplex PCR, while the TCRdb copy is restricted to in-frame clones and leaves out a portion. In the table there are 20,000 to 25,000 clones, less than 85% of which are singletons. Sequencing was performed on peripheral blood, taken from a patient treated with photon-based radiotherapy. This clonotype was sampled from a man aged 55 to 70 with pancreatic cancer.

CDR3 amino acids: CASSLEDDEQFF. Here the CDR3 DNA reads TGTGCCAGCAGCTTGGAGGATGATGAGCAGTTCTTC. This chain connects TRBV5-5 to TRBJ2-1; D gene unclear. Trimming took off 0 bases at V and 8 bases at J, with 6 bases between the two ends. CDR1 is SGHKS, CDR2 YYEKEE, per germline (reference sequence). The CDR3 consists of 12 residues.